This T cell receptor (beta chain) was sequenced during a study of cytomegalovirus exposure and HLA in healthy donors. The method was immunoSEQ multiplex PCR; TCRdb's version includes in-frame clones alone and lacks a portion of them. Of 300,000 to 400,000 clones listed, 70% to 90% were seen once; the top ten hold approximately 0.95%. CDR3 length equals 16 residues. V was cut by 0 bases and J by 0 bases, with 8 bases left in between. CDR1 is MNHEY and CDR2 is SVGAGI in the germline V gene. The specimen sequenced was PBMCs. The genes are TRBV6-5 and TRBJ1-4; no definite D call. This clonotype was sampled from a man younger than 45 in good health and CMV-seronegative. CDR3 loop: CASSYSSVATNEKLFF. The CDR3, as DNA: TGTGCCAGCAGTTACTCGTCGGTTGCAACTAATGAAAAACTGTTTTTT.